Presented here are 10 T cell receptor beta chains from one specimen sequenced in a study of blood T cell repertoires in COVID-19. Sequenced by immunoSEQ multiplex PCR; TCRdb stores in-frame clones only, minus some. The sample has about 190,000 clones; more than 70% are singletons. The sample was peripheral blood. The origin of the receptors is a woman aged 40 to 50 who had recovered from COVID-19.

This clone was counted once. The rearrangement joins TRBV28 to TRBJ2-5; D gene unclear. The V end lost 3 bases, the J end lost 6 bases, and 14 bases lay between the germline ends. Germline loops: CDR1 MDHEN, CDR2 SYDVKM. The CDR3 totals 14 residues. The CDR3 loop is CASSFIGFPKTQYF. CDR3 DNA: TGTGCCAGCAGTTTTATCGGGTTTCCAAAGACCCAGTACTTC.

This clone was counted a single time. The chain couples TRBV19 to TRBJ1-1, with a possible D match to TRBD1 (5 bases). The V gene lost 2 bases and the J gene lost 7 bases, with 14 bases spanning the gap. This CDR3 spans 14 amino acids. Germline loops: CDR1 LNHDA, CDR2 SQIVND (reference sequence). CDR3 sequence: CASSILPRQGEAFF. The CDR3 DNA reads TGTGCCAGTAGTATACTCCCCCGCCAGGGTGAAGCTTTCTTT.

This clone was found once. The rearrangement links TRBV4-2 to TRBJ2-1; 9 bases line up with TRBD1. The CDR3 has 14 residues. Trimming cost V 2 bases and J 14 bases; bases outside gene matches: 10. Per the germline V gene, CDR1 is LGHNA and CDR2 is YNFKEQ. The CDR3, as DNA: TGTGCCAGCAGCCAAACTACTACAGGGGGCTATAAGTTCTTC. Its translation: CASSQTTTGGYKFF.

J is TRBJ2-7 and V is TRBV10-3; the D gene is possibly TRBD2 (6 bases). The CDR3 runs 15 residues. The V end was cut by 10 bases, the J end by 2 bases, with 21 bases between. The germline CDR1 and CDR2 sequences are ENHRY and SYGVKD. The CDR3 spells CASTFGTEGTYEQYF. The CDR3 DNA sequence: TGTGCCAGCACCTTCGGGACGGAGGGGACCTACGAGCAGTACTTC.

V and J are TRBV28 and TRBJ2-7; 8 bases are shared with TRBD1. CDR1 MDHEN and CDR2 SYDVKM come from the germline V gene. The CDR3 runs 16 residues. V was pared by 7 bases and J by 3 bases, with 14 bases of the junction left unmatched. The CDR3 DNA reads as TGTGCCAGCACCATCCCCGTCGGCGACAGGGGCTACGAGCAGTACTTC. This translates into CASTIPVGDRGYEQYF.

The chain joins TRBV27 to TRBJ1-5; 7 bases are a match to TRBD1. Germline trimming cut 4 bases from V and 7 bases from J; bases unmatched to any gene: 13. This CDR3 is built from 16 residues. Germline V gene lookup returns CDR1 MNHEY and CDR2 SMNVEV (reference sequence). The CDR3 coding sequence is TGTGCCAGCAGTTCTCATACAGGGGATATAGGGCAGCCCCAGCATTTT. Its protein is CASSSHTGDIGQPQHF.

The rearrangement links TRBV6-4 to TRBJ2-2; weak D call: TRBD2 (5 bases). The germline V and J ends were trimmed by 6 bases and 6 bases, with 17 bases remaining between them. The germline V gene has CDR1 MRHNA and CDR2 SNTAGT. The CDR3 loop spans 15 amino acids. This CDR3 reads CASSRSTDSAGELFF. As DNA, the CDR3 is TGTGCCAGCAGCCGCTCGACGGACTCGGCCGGGGAGCTGTTTTTT.

The chain has TRBV7-9 and TRBJ1-5; D is perhaps TRBD1 (5 bases). The germline CDR1 and CDR2 sequences are SEHNR and FQNEAQ (reference sequence). The CDR3 length is 13 residues. The germline V and J ends were trimmed by 5 bases and 4 bases, with 9 bases remaining between them. CDR3 region: CASSPSGNQPQHF. The CDR3 coding sequence is TGTGCCAGCAGCCCGTCAGGGAATCAGCCCCAGCATTTT. Combining the CDR3 with reference TRBV7-9 and TRBJ1-5 gives the whole variable domain DTGVSQNPRHKITKRGQNVTFRCDPISEHNRLYWYRQTLGQGPEFLTYFQNEAQLEKSRLLSDRFSAERPKGSFSTLEIQRTEQGDSAMYLCASSPSGNQPQHFGDGTRLSIL.

This chain uses TRBV29-1 with TRBJ2-1; D perhaps matches TRBD2 (5 bases). The CDR3 loop spans 11 amino acids. Per the germline V gene, CDR1 is SQVTM and CDR2 is ANQGSEA. The V end was cut by 7 bases, the J end by 7 bases, with 11 bases between. CDR3 sequence: CSEQRFNEQFF. The CDR3 DNA reads as TGCAGCGAACAGCGGTTTAATGAGCAGTTCTTC.

The chain employs TRBV13 and TRBJ2-1, with 16 bases lining up with TRBD2. V shed 2 bases and J 6 bases; nucleotides not matched to a gene: 25. The CDR3 extends over 24 amino acids. CDR1 is PRHDT, CDR2 FYEKMQ, per germline (reference sequence). The CDR3 spells CASSLFWVRRGTSGRAESGNEQFF. For the CDR3, the DNA is TGTGCCAGCAGCTTATTTTGGGTGCGGAGGGGGACTAGCGGGAGGGCCGAGTCGGGCAATGAGCAGTTCTTC.